The TCR beta chain under discussion was sequenced for a study of identical twins. CDR3 length equals 14 residues. Germline V CDR1 and CDR2: SGHDN, FVKESK. Trimming removed 4 bases from V and 3 bases from J, with 13 bases in between. In its sample, this clonotype was seen a few times. TCRdb analysed the 5' RACE reads with MiXCR anew, one entry per CDR3 protein. The data hold about 220,000 distinct CDR3 sequences, with less than 8% observed a single time. The sample was also reused in another study, on yellow fever vaccine responses in identical twins.

V and J are TRBV14 and TRBJ2-7; tentative D call: TRBD2 (6 bases). The receptor was derived from a woman between 18 and 30 years old in good health. Sequencing was performed on memory (CD45RO+) T cells sorted from blood. The CDR3: CASSPLGGDYEQYF. Written as DNA, the CDR3 is TGTGCCAGCAGCCCCCTGGGCGGGGACTACGAGCAGTACTTC.